This T cell receptor (beta chain) was recovered during a study of beta chain features in type 1 diabetes. General study results and limits: More deletions and fewer insertions at VDJ junctions were found in patients with type 1 diabetes. Cells carrying high TCR expression could end up over-represented when cDNA is sequenced. HLA effects on TCRB rearrangement stayed unresolved here. Type 1 diabetes patients had TCRB CDR3s that were shorter (moderately but significantly so) in all four CD4+ subsets.

Germline CDR1 and CDR2: SNHLY and FYNNEI. The J segment lost 8 bases and the V segment lost 5 bases, leaving 5 bases of the junction unmatched. The CDR3 contains 14 residues. All of the isolated RNA was reverse transcribed, so expressed TCRB transcripts were sequenced. Method: immunoSEQ multiplex PCR; TCRdb's copy keeps in-frame clones and lacks some. The sample has approximately 52,000 clones; around 60% are singletons. As concerns this clone: Its cognate antigen is unknown.

Sequenced sample: stem cell memory CD4+ T cells from blood. The clonotype originates from a young woman with type 1 diabetes. The chain carries TRBV2 and TRBJ2-1; the match to TRBD1 covers 11 bases. Here the CDR3 reads CASSPDRGLDEQFF. The CDR3 bases are TGTGCCAGCAGTCCGGACAGGGGGCTGGATGAGCAGTTCTTC.